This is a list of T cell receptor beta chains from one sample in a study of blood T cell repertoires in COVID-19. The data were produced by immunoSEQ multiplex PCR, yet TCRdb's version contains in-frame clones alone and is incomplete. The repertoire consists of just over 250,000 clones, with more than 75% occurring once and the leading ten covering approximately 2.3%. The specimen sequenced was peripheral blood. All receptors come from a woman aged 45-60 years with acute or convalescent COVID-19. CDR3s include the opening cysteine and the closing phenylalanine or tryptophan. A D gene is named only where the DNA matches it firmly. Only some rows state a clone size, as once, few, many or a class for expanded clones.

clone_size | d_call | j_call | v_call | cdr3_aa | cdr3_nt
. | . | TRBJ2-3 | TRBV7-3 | CASSFTVKVDLKDVTDTQYF | TGTGCCAGCAGCTTTACCGTAAAAGTGGACTTAAAAGACGTAACAGATACGCAGTATTTT
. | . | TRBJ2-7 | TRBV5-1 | CASSLTGYDEQYF | TGCGCCAGCAGCTTGACAGGGTATGACGAGCAGTACTTC
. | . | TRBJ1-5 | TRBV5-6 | CASSKQGINQPQHF | TGTGCCAGCAGCAAACAGGGTATCAATCAGCCCCAGCATTTT
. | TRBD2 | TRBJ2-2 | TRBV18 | CASSPLLASNTGELFF | TGTGCCAGCTCACCATTACTAGCGTCGAACACCGGGGAGCTGTTTTTT
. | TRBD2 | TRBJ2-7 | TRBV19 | CASSRGTSGTYEQYF | TGTGCCAGTAGTAGGGGGACTAGCGGGACCTACGAGCAGTACTTC
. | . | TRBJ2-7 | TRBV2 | CLVGKSSYEQYF | TGCCTAGTCGGGAAGAGCTCCTACGAGCAGTACTTC
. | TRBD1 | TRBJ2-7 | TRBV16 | CASSQSWSGGYDEQYF | TGTGCCAGCAGCCAATCATGGTCAGGGGGCTACGACGAGCAGTACTTC
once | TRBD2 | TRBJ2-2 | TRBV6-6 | CASSHPTSGRGYTGELFF | TGTGCCAGCAGTCATCCGACTAGCGGGAGGGGGTACACCGGGGAGCTGTTTTTT
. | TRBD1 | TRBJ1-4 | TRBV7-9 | CASSWGQGISDGEKLFF | TGTGCCAGCAGCTGGGGACAGGGAATTTCCGACGGCGAAAAACTGTTTTTT
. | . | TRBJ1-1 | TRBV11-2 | CASSSRGNTEAFF | TGTGCCAGCAGCAGCAGGGGGAACACTGAAGCTTTCTTT
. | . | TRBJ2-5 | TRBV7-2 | CASSPIFQETQYF | TGTGCCAGCAGCCCTATTTTCCAAGAGACCCAGTACTTC
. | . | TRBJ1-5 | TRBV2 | CASSTESNQPQHF | TGTGCCAGCAGCACAGAAAGCAATCAGCCCCAGCATTTT
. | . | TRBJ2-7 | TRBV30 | CAWSSGSEQYF | TGTGCCTGGAGTAGCGGCTCCGAGCAGTACTTC
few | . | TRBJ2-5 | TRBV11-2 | CASSPDYYQETQYF | TGTGCCAGCAGCCCCGACTATTACCAAGAGACCCAGTACTTC
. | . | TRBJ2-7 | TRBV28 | CASSSTGVYEQYF | TGTGCCAGCAGCTCGACAGGTGTGTACGAGCAGTACTTC
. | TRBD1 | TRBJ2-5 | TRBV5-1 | CASSGVGTAQETQYF | TGCGCCAGCAGCGGAGTAGGGACAGCCCAAGAGACCCAGTACTTC
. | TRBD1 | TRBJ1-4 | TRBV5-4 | CASSRDSSNEKLFF | TGTGCCAGCAGCCGGGACAGCTCTAATGAAAAACTGTTTTTT
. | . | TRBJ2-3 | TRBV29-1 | CSVGVGGRTDTQYF | TGCAGCGTTGGGGTAGGGGGTCGCACAGATACGCAGTATTTT
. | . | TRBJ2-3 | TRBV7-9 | CASSLPGSQGTDTQYF | TGTGCCAGCAGCTTACCCGGGAGTCAAGGGACAGATACGCAGTATTTT
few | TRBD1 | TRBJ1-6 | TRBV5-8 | CASSPLGQSRAYNSPLHF | TGTGCCAGCAGCCCATTGGGACAGTCTCGGGCTTATAATTCACCCCTCCACTTT
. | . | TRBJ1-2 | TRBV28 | CASSLWRDGYTF | TGTGCCAGCAGTTTATGGCGAGATGGCTACACCTTC
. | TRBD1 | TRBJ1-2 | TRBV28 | CASSLGGQGALNYGYTF | TGTGCCAGCAGTTTAGGAGGACAGGGGGCTCTAAATTATGGCTACACCTTC
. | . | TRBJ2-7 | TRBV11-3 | CASSPTWGGSYEQYF | TGTGCCAGCAGCCCCACCTGGGGAGGCTCCTACGAGCAGTACTTC
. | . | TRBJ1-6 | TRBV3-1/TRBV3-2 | CASSPTGTYNSPLHF | TGTGCCAGCAGCCCCACCGGGACTTATAATTCACCCCTCCACTTT
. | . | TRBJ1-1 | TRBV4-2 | CASSQESVGSGAFF | TGTGCCAGCAGCCAAGAGTCCGTAGGGAGTGGAGCTTTCTTT
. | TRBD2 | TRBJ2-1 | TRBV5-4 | CASSLAGGDNEQFF | TGTGCCAGCAGTTTAGCGGGAGGGGACAATGAGCAGTTCTTC
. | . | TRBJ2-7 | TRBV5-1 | CASSPGGADREQYF | TGCGCCAGCAGCCCAGGAGGGGCGGATCGCGAGCAGTACTTC
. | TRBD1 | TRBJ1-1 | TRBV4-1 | CASSPGQGSTEAFF | TGCGCCAGCAGCCCGGGACAGGGCAGCACTGAAGCTTTCTTT